Detailed here is one T cell receptor (beta chain). This entry comes from a study of T cells of healthy individuals. TCRdb re-called the 5' RACE reads through MiXCR, storing one row per CDR3 protein. The top ten clones hold roughly a sixth of a sample with fewer than 70,000 distinct CDR3 sequences, under 15% of them seen once. Germline V gives CDR1 LGHDT, CDR2 YNNKEL (reference sequence). The CDR3 runs 14 residues. Trimming shortened V by 0 bases and J by 4 bases, and 9 bases separated the two germline ends. The gene calls are TRBV3-1 and TRBJ1-1, with D perhaps matching TRBD1 (5 bases). This receptor was obtained from a human donor in good health. DNA of the CDR3: TGTGCCAGCAGCCAAGAGTCCAGGGCCACTGAAGCTTTCTTT. Its translation is CASSQESRATEAFF.